The clone carrying this T cell receptor beta chain was counted ten times or more. Its cognate antigen is unknown. Carried by the TCR beta cDNA libraries were unique molecular identifiers. From the PCR reads, TCRdb called clonotypes with MiXCR, one entry per CDR3 protein. The repertoire has hundreds of thousands of distinct CDR3 sequences, roughly 29% of them found once; the top ten carry approximately 0.6%. The sample belongs to a study of post-analysis software for immune sequencing data. Study observations and caveats: A handful of TRBV segments occurring more often in patients than controls included TRBV5-6, TRBV5-1 and TRBV20-1.

This CDR3 is built from 17 residues. Germline CDR1 is LGHNA and CDR2 is YSLEER. Deletions cut 0 bases from V and 7 bases from J, with 21 bases between. The chain recombines TRBV4-3 with TRBJ1-2; weak D call: TRBD1 (5 bases). Sequenced input: blood. This receptor was identified in a girl under 18 with multiple sclerosis. CDR3 loop: CASSQDSHIGGSGGYTF. CDR3 bases: TGCGCCAGCAGCCAAGACTCCCACATTGGGGGGTCCGGTGGCTACACCTTC.